Presented here are 7 T cell receptor beta chains from one specimen sequenced in a study of blood T cell repertoires in COVID-19. Method: immunoSEQ multiplex PCR; TCRdb's copy keeps in-frame clones and lacks some. Among roughly 200,000 clones listed, under 90% were seen once. Sequencing was done on a sample of peripheral blood. These receptors originate from a person aged 70 to 85 with COVID-19, enrolled during active disease.

V usage is TRBV6-5 and J usage is TRBJ2-7, with 8 positions matching TRBD1. The CDR3 runs 15 residues. Germline V lookup: CDR1 MNHEY, CDR2 SVGAGI. V shed 3 bases and J 6 bases; nucleotides not matched to a gene: 10. CDR3 region: CASSYSSTGGSEQYF. The CDR3 DNA is TGTGCCAGCAGTTATTCTTCCACAGGGGGATCCGAGCAGTACTTC.

The rearrangement joins TRBV6-1 to TRBJ2-5, with 10 bases aligning to TRBD2. V trimming: 1 base; J trimming: 5 bases; junction bases outside the gene matches: 10. Germline CDR1 reads MNHNS; CDR2 reads SASEGT. The CDR3 has 17 amino acids. CDR3 nucleotide sequence: TGTGCCAGCAGTGAAGTAAAGAGCGGGGGGGCCCGGGAGACCCAGTACTTC. Residues: CASSEVKSGGARETQYF.

The chain has TRBV4-2 and TRBJ2-3; D might be TRBD2 (7 bases). The V end was cut by 1 base, the J end by 0 bases, with 17 bases between. The CDR3 is made up of 18 amino acids. Germline V gene lookup returns CDR1 LGHNA and CDR2 YNFKEQ. Here the CDR3 DNA reads TGTGCCAGCAGCCAAGGGACGGGAGCGGGACATAGCACAGATACGCAGTATTTT. This sequence encodes CASSQGTGAGHSTDTQYF.

J is TRBJ2-7 and V is TRBV12-5; 14 positions match TRBD2. Germline assignment: CDR1 LGHNT and CDR2 FRNRAP. Trimming cost V 4 bases and J 6 bases; bases outside gene matches: 2. The CDR3 has 14 residues. The CDR3 loop is CASGSGTSGSEQYF. The CDR3 DNA is TGTGCTAGTGGTTCCGGGACTAGCGGGAGCGAGCAGTACTTC.

This chain links TRBV5-4 with TRBJ1-4; 7 nucleotides match TRBD1. The germline CDR1 and CDR2 sequences are SGHNT and YYREEE (reference sequence). The length of the CDR3 is 17 residues. Trimming took 4 bases from V and 2 from J; bases not matched to a gene: 11. The CDR3 is CASSQNLLGQTNEKLFF. The CDR3 DNA is TGTGCCAGCAGCCAAAACCTATTGGGACAGACTAATGAAAAACTGTTTTTT.

This chain connects TRBV12-3 or TRBV12-4 to TRBJ2-7; a weak D match, TRBD1 (5 bases). V shed 10 bases and J shed 2 bases, with 12 bases lying between them. The CDR3 has 12 residues. CDR3 sequence reads: CAISLGPYEQYF. Here the CDR3 DNA reads TGTGCCATTTCGCTGGGGCCCTACGAGCAGTACTTC.

The V call is TRBV6-5, the J call TRBJ1-1; a weak D match, TRBD1 (5 bases). Germline V gives CDR1 MNHEY, CDR2 SVGAGI. This CDR3 is 15 amino acids long. Trimming left V 4 bases short and J 3 bases short, with 15 bases between. The chain's CDR3 is CASSWAAGRDTEAFF. The CDR3 bases are TGTGCCAGCAGTTGGGCGGCAGGGCGAGACACTGAAGCTTTCTTT.